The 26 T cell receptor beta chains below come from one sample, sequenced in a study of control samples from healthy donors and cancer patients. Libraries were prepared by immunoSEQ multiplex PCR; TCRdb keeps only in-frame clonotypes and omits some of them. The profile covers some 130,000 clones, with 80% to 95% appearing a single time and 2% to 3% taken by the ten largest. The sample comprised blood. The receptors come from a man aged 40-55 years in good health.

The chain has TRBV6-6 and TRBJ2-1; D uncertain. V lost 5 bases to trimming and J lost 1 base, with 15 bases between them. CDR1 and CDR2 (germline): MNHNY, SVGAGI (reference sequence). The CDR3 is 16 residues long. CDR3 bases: TGTGCCAGCAGTCGAAGGACCTCCCATTCCTACAATGAGCAGTTCTTC. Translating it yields CASSRRTSHSYNEQFF.

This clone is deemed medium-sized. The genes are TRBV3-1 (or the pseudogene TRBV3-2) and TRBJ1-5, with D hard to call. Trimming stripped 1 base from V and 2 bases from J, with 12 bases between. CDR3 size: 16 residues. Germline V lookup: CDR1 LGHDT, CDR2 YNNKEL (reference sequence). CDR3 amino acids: CASSQGRKLRNQPQHF. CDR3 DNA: TGTGCCAGCAGCCAAGGTAGGAAACTCCGCAATCAGCCCCAGCATTTT.

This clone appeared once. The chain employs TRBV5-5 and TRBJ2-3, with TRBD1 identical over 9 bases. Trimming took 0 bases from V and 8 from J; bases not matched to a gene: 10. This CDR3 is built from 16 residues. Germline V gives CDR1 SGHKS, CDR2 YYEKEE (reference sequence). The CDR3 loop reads CASSLGSGQGTGTQYF. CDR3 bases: TGTGCCAGCAGCTTGGGCTCGGGACAGGGTACGGGTACGCAGTATTTT.

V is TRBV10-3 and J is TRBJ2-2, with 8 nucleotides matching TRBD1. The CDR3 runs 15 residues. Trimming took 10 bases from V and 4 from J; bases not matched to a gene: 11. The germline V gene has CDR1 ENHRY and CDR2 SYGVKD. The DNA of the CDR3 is TGTGCCACCAAGTCAGCAGGGGGCCCCACCGGGGAGCTGTTTTTT. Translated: CATKSAGGPTGELFF.

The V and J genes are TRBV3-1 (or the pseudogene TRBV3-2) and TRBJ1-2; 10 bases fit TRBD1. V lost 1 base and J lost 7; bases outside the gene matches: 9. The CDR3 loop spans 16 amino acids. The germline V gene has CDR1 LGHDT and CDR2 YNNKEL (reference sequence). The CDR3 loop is CASSQVRRQGASGYTF. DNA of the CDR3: TGTGCCAGCAGCCAAGTTCGGCGACAGGGGGCCTCTGGCTACACCTTC.

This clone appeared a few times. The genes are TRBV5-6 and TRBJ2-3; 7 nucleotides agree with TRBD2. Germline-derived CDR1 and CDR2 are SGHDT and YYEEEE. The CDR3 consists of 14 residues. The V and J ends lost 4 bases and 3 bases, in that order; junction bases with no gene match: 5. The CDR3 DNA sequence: TGTGCCAGCAGCCGAGGGGAGGGTACAGATACGCAGTATTTT. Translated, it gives CASSRGEGTDTQYF.

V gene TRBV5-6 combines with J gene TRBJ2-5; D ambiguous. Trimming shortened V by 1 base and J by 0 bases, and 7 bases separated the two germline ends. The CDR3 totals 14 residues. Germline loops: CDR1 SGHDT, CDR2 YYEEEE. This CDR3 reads CASSLSAHQETQYF. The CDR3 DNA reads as TGTGCCAGCAGCTTGTCGGCGCACCAAGAGACCCAGTACTTC.

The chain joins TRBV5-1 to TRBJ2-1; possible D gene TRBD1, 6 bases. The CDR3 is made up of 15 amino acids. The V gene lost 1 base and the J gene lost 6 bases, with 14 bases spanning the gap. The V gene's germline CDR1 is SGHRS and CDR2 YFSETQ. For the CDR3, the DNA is TGCGCCAGCAGCTTGTGGACAGACGGCCCCAATGAGCAGTTCTTC. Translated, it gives CASSLWTDGPNEQFF.

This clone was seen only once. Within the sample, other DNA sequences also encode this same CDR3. The CDR3 DNA sequence: TGCGCCAGCAGCTACCAGGGGAACACCGGGGAGCTGTTTTTT. Protein product: CASSYQGNTGELFF. The chain employs TRBV5-1 and TRBJ2-2, with D perhaps matching TRBD1 (5 bases). Germline V gives CDR1 SGHRS, CDR2 YFSETQ. Trimming left V 3 bases short and J 1 base short, with 7 bases between. The CDR3 is 14 amino acids.

The CDR3, as DNA: TGCAGCGTTGAACTGGGATCCATCACTGAAGCTTTCTTT. Amino acids: CSVELGSITEAFF. This chain uses TRBV29-1 with TRBJ1-1; D unclear. CDR3 length: 13 amino acids. CDR1 and CDR2 from the germline V gene are SQVTM and ANQGSEA. V gave up 2 bases and J gave up 4 bases, with 11 bases separating them. The whole variable domain, filled in from reference TRBV29-1 and TRBJ1-1, reads SAVISQKPSRDICQRGTSLTIQCQVDSQVTMMFWYRQQPGQSLTLIATANQGSEATYESGFVIDKFPISRPNLTFSTLTVSNMSPEDSSIYLCSVELGSITEAFFGQGTRLTVV.

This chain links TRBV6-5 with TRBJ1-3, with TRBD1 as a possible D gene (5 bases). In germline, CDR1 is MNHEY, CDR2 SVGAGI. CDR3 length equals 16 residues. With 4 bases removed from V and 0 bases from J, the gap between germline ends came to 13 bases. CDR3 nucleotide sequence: TGTGCCAGCAGTTTACAGGTCCCAAGCTCTGGAAACACCATATATTTT. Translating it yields CASSLQVPSSGNTIYF.

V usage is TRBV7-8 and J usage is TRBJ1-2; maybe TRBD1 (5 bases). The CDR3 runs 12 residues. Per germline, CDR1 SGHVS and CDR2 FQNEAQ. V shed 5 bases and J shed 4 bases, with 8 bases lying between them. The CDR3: CASSRGTYGYTF. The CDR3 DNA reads TGTGCCAGCAGCCGGGGGACCTATGGCTACACCTTC. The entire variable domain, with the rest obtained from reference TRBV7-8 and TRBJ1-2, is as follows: GAGVSQSPRYKVAKRGQDVALRCDPISGHVSLFWYQQALGQGPEFLTYFQNEAQLDKSGLPSDRFFAERPEGSVSTLKIQRTQQEDSAVYLCASSRGTYGYTFGSGTRLTVV.

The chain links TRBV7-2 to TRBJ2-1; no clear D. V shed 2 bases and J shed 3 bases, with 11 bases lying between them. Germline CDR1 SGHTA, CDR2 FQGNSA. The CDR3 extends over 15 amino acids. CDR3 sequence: CASSLSWNSYNEQFF. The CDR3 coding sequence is TGTGCCAGCAGCTTAAGTTGGAATAGCTACAATGAGCAGTTCTTC.

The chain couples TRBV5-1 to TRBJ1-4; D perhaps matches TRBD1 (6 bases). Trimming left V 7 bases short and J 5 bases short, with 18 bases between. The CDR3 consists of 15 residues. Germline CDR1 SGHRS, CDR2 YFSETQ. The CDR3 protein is CASRPIGGPNEKLFF. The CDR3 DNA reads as TGCGCCAGCCGCCCAATTGGGGGCCCAAATGAAAAACTGTTTTTT.

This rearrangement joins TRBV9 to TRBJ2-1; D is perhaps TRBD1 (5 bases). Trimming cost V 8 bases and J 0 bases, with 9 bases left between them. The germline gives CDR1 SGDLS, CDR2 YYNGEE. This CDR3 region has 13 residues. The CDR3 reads CASSGNSYNEQFF. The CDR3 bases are TGTGCCAGTTCAGGGAACTCCTACAATGAGCAGTTCTTC.

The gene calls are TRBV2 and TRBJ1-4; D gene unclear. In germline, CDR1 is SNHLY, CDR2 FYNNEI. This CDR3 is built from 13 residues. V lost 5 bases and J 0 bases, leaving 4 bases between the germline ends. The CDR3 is CASSPSTNEKLFF. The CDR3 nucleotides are TGTGCCAGCAGTCCGTCAACTAATGAAAAACTGTTTTTT.

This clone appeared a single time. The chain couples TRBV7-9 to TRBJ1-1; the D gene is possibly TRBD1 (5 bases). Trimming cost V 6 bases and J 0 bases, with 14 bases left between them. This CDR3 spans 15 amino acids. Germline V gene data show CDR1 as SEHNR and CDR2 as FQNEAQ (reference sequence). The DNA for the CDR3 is TGTGCCAGCAGTAATGGAGGGACTCTGAACACTGAAGCTTTCTTT. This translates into CASSNGGTLNTEAFF.

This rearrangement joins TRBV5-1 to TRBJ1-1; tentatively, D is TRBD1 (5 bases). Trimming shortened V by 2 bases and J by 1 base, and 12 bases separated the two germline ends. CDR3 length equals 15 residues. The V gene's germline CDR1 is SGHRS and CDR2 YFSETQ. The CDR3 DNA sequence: TGCGCCAGCAGCTTCGCCGGGACCGGGAACACTGAAGCTTTCTTT. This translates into CASSFAGTGNTEAFF.

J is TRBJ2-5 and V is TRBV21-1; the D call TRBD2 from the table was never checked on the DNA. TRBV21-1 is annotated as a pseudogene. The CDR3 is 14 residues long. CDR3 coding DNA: TGTGCCAGCAGCCCACTCGGGAGGCGGGAGACCCAGTACTTC. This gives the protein CASSPLGRRETQYF.

CDR3 sequence reads: CASSSDWNTEAFF. As DNA, the CDR3 is TGTGCCAGCAGCTCCGACTGGAACACTGAAGCTTTCTTT. The J gene is TRBJ1-1, the V gene TRBV7-3; D remains ambiguous. This CDR3 region has 13 residues. Per the germline V gene, CDR1 is SGHTA and CDR2 is FQGTGA. The V end lost 4 bases, the J end lost 1 base, and 7 bases lay between the germline ends.

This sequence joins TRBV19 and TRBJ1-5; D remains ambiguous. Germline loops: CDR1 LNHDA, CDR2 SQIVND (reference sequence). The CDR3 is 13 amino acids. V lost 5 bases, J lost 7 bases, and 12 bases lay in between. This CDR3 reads CASSDTGPQPQHF. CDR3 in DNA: TGTGCCAGTAGTGATACGGGTCCCCAGCCCCAGCATTTT.

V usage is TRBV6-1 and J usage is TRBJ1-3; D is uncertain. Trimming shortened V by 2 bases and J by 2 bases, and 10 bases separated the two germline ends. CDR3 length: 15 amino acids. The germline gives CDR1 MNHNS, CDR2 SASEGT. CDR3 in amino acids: CASSEFTTAGNTIYF. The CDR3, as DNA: TGTGCCAGCAGTGAATTTACAACTGCTGGAAACACCATATATTTT.

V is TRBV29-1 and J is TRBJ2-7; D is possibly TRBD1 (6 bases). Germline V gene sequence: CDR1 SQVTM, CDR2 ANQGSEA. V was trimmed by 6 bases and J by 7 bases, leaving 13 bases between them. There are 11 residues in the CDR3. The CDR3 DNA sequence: TGCAGCGTAGAAACAGGGCGTGAGCAGTACTTC. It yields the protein CSVETGREQYF.

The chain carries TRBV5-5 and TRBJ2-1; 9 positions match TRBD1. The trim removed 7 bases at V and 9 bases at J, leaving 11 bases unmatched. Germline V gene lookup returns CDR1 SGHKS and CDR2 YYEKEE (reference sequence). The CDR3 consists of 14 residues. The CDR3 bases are TGTGCCAGCGGGGACAGGGTGAATTTAGGTGAGCAGTTCTTC. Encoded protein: CASGDRVNLGEQFF.

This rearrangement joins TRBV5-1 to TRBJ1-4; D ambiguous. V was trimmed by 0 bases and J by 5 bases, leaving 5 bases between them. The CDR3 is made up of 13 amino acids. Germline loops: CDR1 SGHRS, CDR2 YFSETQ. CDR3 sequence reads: CASSLDRNEKLFF. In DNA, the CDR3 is TGCGCCAGCAGCTTGGATAGGAATGAAAAACTGTTTTTT.

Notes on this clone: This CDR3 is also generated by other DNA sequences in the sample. Here the CDR3 reads CASSEGGYGYTF. The CDR3 region has the DNA TGTGCCAGCAGTGAAGGGGGGTATGGCTACACCTTC. The chain joins TRBV6-1 to TRBJ1-2, with D perhaps TRBD1 (5 bases). This CDR3 has 12 amino acids. Germline lookup yields CDR1 MNHNS and CDR2 SASEGT. V was cut by 1 base and J by 5 bases, with 5 bases left in between.